These 15 T cell receptor beta chains were sequenced from one sample in a study of blood T cell repertoires in COVID-19. Measured with immunoSEQ multiplex PCR; TCRdb has only the in-frame clones, and not every one. The sample records about 140,000 clones, 79% being singletons. Sequences were obtained from peripheral blood. These receptor sequences come from a man aged 60-69 years with acute or convalescent COVID-19.

The chain couples TRBV24-1 to TRBJ1-6, with 7 bases lining up with TRBD1. The CDR3 runs to 13 residues. Per the germline V gene, CDR1 is KGHDR and CDR2 is SFDVKD. V shed 8 bases and J 8 bases; nucleotides not matched to a gene: 5. The CDR3 reads CATNRDRDSPLHF. The CDR3 nucleotides read TGTGCCACCAACCGGGACAGAGATTCACCCCTCCACTTT.

Here the CDR3 DNA reads TGTGCCAGTATGGAGGGAGTCAAAAACATTCAGTACTTC. Translated, it gives CASMEGVKNIQYF. V is TRBV19 and J is TRBJ2-4, with D perhaps TRBD2 (6 bases). Germline V CDR1 and CDR2: LNHDA, SQIVND (reference sequence). The CDR3 spans 13 residues. Trimming shortened V by 7 bases and J by 3 bases, and 10 bases separated the two germline ends.

The chain recombines TRBV3-1 (or the pseudogene TRBV3-2) with TRBJ1-1; possibly TRBD1 for D (5 bases). The CDR3 spans 14 residues. Germline-derived CDR1 and CDR2 are LGHDT and YNNKEL (reference sequence). Trimming cost V 1 base and J 1 base, with 7 bases left between them. The CDR3 region is CASSQVGGNTEAFF. The CDR3 region has the DNA TGTGCCAGCAGCCAAGTCGGGGGGAACACTGAAGCTTTCTTT.

This clone was seen a few times. V is TRBV11-2 and J is TRBJ2-7; TRBD2 matches at 8 bases. With V trimmed by 2 bases and J by 6 bases, 3 bases remained unmatched. Germline CDR1 and CDR2: SGHAT and FQNNGV. This CDR3 spans 13 amino acids. The CDR3 spells CASSLWREVEQYF. For the CDR3, the DNA is TGTGCCAGCAGCTTATGGCGGGAGGTCGAGCAGTACTTC.

The chain recombines TRBV28 with TRBJ1-1; the D is unclear. The CDR3 spans 13 residues. V gave up 3 bases and J gave up 1 base, with 6 bases separating them. CDR1 is MDHEN and CDR2 is SYDVKM in the germline V gene. The CDR3: CASSLSRNTEAFF. The DNA of the CDR3 is TGTGCCAGCAGTTTGTCCAGGAACACTGAAGCTTTCTTT.

This clone was observed once. The genes are TRBV7-9 and TRBJ2-2; 8 bases are a match to TRBD1. The ends lost 6 bases at V and 3 bases at J; junction bases unmatched: 3. The germline V gene has CDR1 SEHNR and CDR2 FQNEAQ (reference sequence). The CDR3 covers 14 residues. The DNA of the CDR3 is TGTGCCAGCAGGGAACAGGGGGACACCGGGGAGCTGTTTTTT. This gives the protein CASREQGDTGELFF.

The chain combines TRBV6-5 with TRBJ2-7; D is possibly TRBD2 (6 bases). CDR3 length: 11 amino acids. The germline CDR1 and CDR2 sequences are MNHEY and SVGAGI. The V and J ends lost 7 bases and 4 bases respectively, with 8 bases between them. CDR3 sequence (DNA): TGTGCCAGCACTAGCGTATACGAGCAGTACTTC. Protein: CASTSVYEQYF.

The J gene is TRBJ2-1, the V gene TRBV4-3; D ambiguous. The germline V gene encodes CDR1 LGHNA and CDR2 YSLEER. Trimming took off 0 bases at V and 0 bases at J, with 9 bases between the two ends. This CDR3 region has 16 residues. CDR3 nucleotide sequence: TGCGCCAGCAGCCAAGACGCAGCGAGCTCCTACAATGAGCAGTTCTTC. Protein product: CASSQDAASSYNEQFF.

This chain joins TRBV28 and TRBJ1-2; 10 bases map to TRBD1. The CDR3 covers 14 residues. Per germline, CDR1 MDHEN and CDR2 SYDVKM. V lost 5 bases, J lost 4 bases, and 4 bases stayed unmatched. The CDR3 region has the DNA TGTGCCAGCAGTCGGACAGGGGGAGGCTATGGCTACACCTTC. Translation gives CASSRTGGGYGYTF.

This chain connects TRBV18 to TRBJ2-7; TRBD2 matches at 11 bases. The CDR3 loop spans 16 amino acids. From germline, CDR1 is KGHSH and CDR2 LQKENI. The V segment lost 6 bases and the J segment 0 bases; nucleotides outside the gene matches: 7. The CDR3 reads CASSPRLAGSSYEQYF. The CDR3 region has the DNA TGTGCCAGCTCTCCAAGACTAGCGGGGAGCTCCTACGAGCAGTACTTC.

This chain connects TRBV7-8 to TRBJ2-7; 8 bases are shared with TRBD2. The CDR3 totals 16 residues. V trimming: 1 base; J trimming: 4 bases; junction bases outside the gene matches: 9. Germline CDR1 is SGHVS and CDR2 is FQNEAQ. The CDR3 coding sequence is TGTGCCAGCAGCTTAGGTAAAGCGGGAGATAGGTACGAGCAGTACTTC. Its protein is CASSLGKAGDRYEQYF.

The chain uses TRBV2 and TRBJ1-5; D is perhaps TRBD1 (5 bases). Trimming removed 8 bases from V and 0 bases from J, with 8 bases in between. The CDR3 runs 13 residues. The germline V gene encodes CDR1 SNHLY and CDR2 FYNNEI. CDR3 sequence reads: CASARDSNQPQHF. CDR3 DNA sequence: TGTGCCAGCGCCAGGGATAGCAATCAGCCCCAGCATTTT.

The rearrangement uses TRBV3-1 (or the pseudogene TRBV3-2) and TRBJ1-2; 10 nucleotides match TRBD1. CDR1 LGHDT and CDR2 YNNKEL come from the germline V gene (reference sequence). Trimming took 1 base from V and 4 from J; bases not matched to a gene: 3. CDR3 size: 15 residues. CDR3 residues: CASSQGRTGGYGYTF. DNA of the CDR3: TGTGCCAGCAGCCAAGGGCGGACAGGGGGCTATGGCTACACCTTC.

The CDR3 nucleotides read TGTGCCAGTGCAAGGACCGGGAGCTCCTACAATGAGCAGTTCTTC. Translating it yields CASARTGSSYNEQFF. The rearrangement joins TRBV3-1 (or the pseudogene TRBV3-2) to TRBJ2-1; TRBD2 is a possible D gene (6 bases). The CDR3 loop spans 15 amino acids. The V and J ends lost 9 bases and 0 bases respectively, with 15 bases between them. Germline V gives CDR1 LGHDT, CDR2 YNNKEL (reference sequence).

This sequence joins TRBV4-2 and TRBJ2-3, with a tentative D call TRBD2 (6 bases). From germline, CDR1 is LGHNA and CDR2 YNFKEQ. Trimming removed 2 bases at V and 3 bases at J, with 24 bases between. This CDR3 contains 19 residues. CDR3 sequence reads: CASSQNGLANKWETDTQYF. The CDR3 DNA is TGTGCCAGCAGCCAAAACGGCCTAGCGAACAAGTGGGAGACAGATACGCAGTATTTT.